These 12 T cell receptor beta chains were all obtained from the same sample, sequenced in a study of PD-L1 blockade in urothelial cancer. The time point: peripheral blood 6 weeks after treatment start. Only in-frame clones appear in the TCRdb table, and some are missing; sequencing was by immunoSEQ multiplex PCR. The table records around 50,000 clones, more than 75% of them present only once. The sample was PBMCs, taken around atezolizumab (anti-PD-L1) treatment. The receptor source for this set is a man aged 55 to 70 with urothelial cancer.

This sequence joins TRBV12-5 and TRBJ2-3, with 11 bases fitting TRBD2. Germline V gives CDR1 LGHNT, CDR2 FRNRAP. The V gene end was trimmed by 6 bases and the J gene end by 0 bases; junction bases not matched to a gene: 2. The CDR3 covers 15 residues. In DNA form, the CDR3 reads TGTGCTAGTGGGTGGACTAGCGGGAGCACAGATACGCAGTATTTT. Translation gives CASGWTSGSTDTQYF. The full variable domain, in which reference TRBV12-5 and TRBJ2-3 provide the parts outside the CDR3, is DARVTQTPRHKVTEMGQEVTMRCQPILGHNTVFWYRQTMMQGLELLAYFRNRAPLDDSGMPKDRFSAEMPDATLATLKIQPSEPRDSAVYFCASGWTSGSTDTQYFGPGTRLTVL.

CDR3 bases: TGCGCCAGCAGCTTGCTTACAGGGCTGAACACTGAAGCTTTCTTT. This encodes CASSLLTGLNTEAFF. V gene TRBV5-1 combines with J gene TRBJ1-1, with D perhaps TRBD1 (6 bases). Looked up from germline, CDR1 is SGHRS and CDR2 is YFSETQ. The CDR3 extends over 15 amino acids. Trimming stripped 1 base from V and 0 bases from J, with 10 bases between.

CDR3 protein: CASSPGGAGANVLTF. CDR3 coding DNA: TGTGCCAGCAGTCCGGGGGGTGCTGGGGCCAACGTCCTGACTTTC. This rearrangement joins TRBV28 to TRBJ2-6, with 7 bases fitting TRBD2. The CDR3 totals 15 residues. Germline CDR1 is MDHEN and CDR2 is SYDVKM. V gave up 5 bases and J gave up 2 bases; unmatched junction bases: 3.

The chain employs TRBV5-1 and TRBJ1-2; 9 nucleotides line up with TRBD1. The CDR3 is made up of 15 amino acids. From germline, CDR1 is SGHRS and CDR2 YFSETQ. The ends lost 4 bases at V and 4 bases at J; junction bases unmatched: 8. This CDR3 is CASSSSGDRAYGYTF. DNA of the CDR3: TGCGCCAGCAGCAGTAGCGGGGACAGGGCCTATGGCTACACCTTC.

This clone was counted between two and nine times. This chain uses TRBV5-5 with TRBJ1-4; possible D gene TRBD1, 5 bases. The CDR3 runs to 17 residues. Germline lookup yields CDR1 SGHKS and CDR2 YYEKEE (reference sequence). Trimming cost V 1 base and J 5 bases, with 18 bases left between them. The CDR3 DNA reads TGTGCCAGCAGCTTGTACATCCAGGGAGGGCGGAATGAAAAACTGTTTTTT. As protein: CASSLYIQGGRNEKLFF.

The sample holds a few counts of this clone. The rearrangement joins TRBV30 to TRBJ1-5; D remains ambiguous. V shed 5 bases and J shed 0 bases, with 8 bases lying between them. This CDR3 is 13 amino acids long. From germline, CDR1 is GTSNPN and CDR2 SVGIG (reference sequence). The CDR3 sequence is CAWQESSNQPQHF. The CDR3 coding sequence is TGTGCCTGGCAAGAGAGTAGCAATCAGCCCCAGCATTTT.

The V and J genes are TRBV2 and TRBJ1-6; D unresolved. The V end lost 3 bases, the J end lost 0 bases, and 9 bases lay between the germline ends. Germline V gene data show CDR1 as SNHLY and CDR2 as FYNNEI. The CDR3 spans 16 residues. The CDR3 nucleotides read TGTGCCAGCAGTGAGCCAGGCAGCTCCTATAATTCACCCCTCCACTTT. Translated: CASSEPGSSYNSPLHF.

The rearrangement joins TRBV18 to TRBJ1-2; D perhaps matches TRBD1 (6 bases). The CDR3 spans 14 residues. CDR1 and CDR2 (germline): KGHSH, LQKENI. Trimming took 3 bases from V and 6 from J, leaving 14 bases between them. Here the CDR3 reads CASSPSSGDHGYTF. In nucleotides, the CDR3 is TGTGCCAGCTCACCTTCATCAGGGGACCATGGCTACACCTTC.

The CDR3 protein is CASSEWGRGPYEQYF. The CDR3 nucleotides read TGTGCCAGCAGTGAATGGGGCAGGGGGCCCTACGAGCAGTACTTC. The genes are TRBV25-1 and TRBJ2-7, with 8 bases fitting TRBD1. Germline V lookup: CDR1 MGHDK, CDR2 SYGVNS. The CDR3 covers 15 residues. The trim removed 1 base at V and 2 bases at J, leaving 4 bases unmatched.

The gene calls are TRBV9 and TRBJ2-5; D gene uncertain. The V and J ends lost 0 bases and 1 base respectively, with 13 bases between them. The CDR3 has 16 amino acids. The germline CDR1 and CDR2 sequences are SGDLS and YYNGEE. The CDR3 DNA reads as TGTGCCAGCAGCGTAGCTCTCGGAGTCCGCCAAGAGACCCAGTACTTC. Amino acid sequence: CASSVALGVRQETQYF.

The rearrangement joins TRBV30 to TRBJ1-2, with 8 bases fitting TRBD1. The germline CDR1 and CDR2 sequences are GTSNPN and SVGIG (reference sequence). The V segment lost 5 bases and the J segment 11 bases; nucleotides outside the gene matches: 13. This CDR3 has 13 residues. This chain's CDR3 is CAWFTGTGSRYTF. DNA for the CDR3: TGTGCCTGGTTTACCGGGACAGGAAGTCGGTACACCTTC.

This chain joins TRBV6-6 and TRBJ1-5; the match to TRBD1 covers 7 bases. This CDR3 spans 16 amino acids. Looked up from germline, CDR1 is MNHNY and CDR2 is SVGAGI (reference sequence). The junction had 10 bases not matched to a gene; V was cut back by 7 bases and J by 1 base. The CDR3 sequence: CASTQTGVGSNQPQHF. The CDR3 DNA is TGTGCCAGCACCCAAACAGGGGTTGGGAGCAATCAGCCCCAGCATTTT.